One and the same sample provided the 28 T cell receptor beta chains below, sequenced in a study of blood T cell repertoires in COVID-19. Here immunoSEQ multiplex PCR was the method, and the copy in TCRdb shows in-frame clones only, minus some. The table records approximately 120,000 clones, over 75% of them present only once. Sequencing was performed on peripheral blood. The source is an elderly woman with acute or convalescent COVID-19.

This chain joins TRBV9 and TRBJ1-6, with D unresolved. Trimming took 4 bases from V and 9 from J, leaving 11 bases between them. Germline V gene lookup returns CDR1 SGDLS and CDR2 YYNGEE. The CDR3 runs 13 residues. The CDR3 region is CASSTRLLSPLHF. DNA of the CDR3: TGTGCCAGCAGCACTCGTCTTCTTTCACCCCTCCACTTT.

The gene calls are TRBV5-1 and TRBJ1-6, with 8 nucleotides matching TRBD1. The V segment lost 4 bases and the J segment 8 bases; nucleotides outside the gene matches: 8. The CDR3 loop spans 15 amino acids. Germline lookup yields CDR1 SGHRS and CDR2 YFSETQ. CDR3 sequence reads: CASSPGTGWDSPLHF. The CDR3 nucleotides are TGCGCCAGCAGCCCAGGGACAGGATGGGATTCACCCCTCCACTTT.

In DNA form, the CDR3 reads TGTGCCAGCACACCAGGGGCGATCCAAGAGACCCAGTACTTC. Translated: CASTPGAIQETQYF. The gene calls are TRBV2 and TRBJ2-5, with D tentatively TRBD1 (6 bases). The V and J ends lost 7 bases and 1 base respectively, with 13 bases between them. In germline, CDR1 is SNHLY, CDR2 FYNNEI. The CDR3 is 14 residues long. Together with reference TRBV2 and TRBJ2-5, the CDR3 gives the full variable domain: EPEVTQTPSHQVTQMGQEVILRCVPISNHLYFYWYRQILGQKVEFLVSFYNNEISEKSEIFDDQFSVERPDGSNFTLKIRSTKLEDSAMYFCASTPGAIQETQYFGPGTRLLVL.

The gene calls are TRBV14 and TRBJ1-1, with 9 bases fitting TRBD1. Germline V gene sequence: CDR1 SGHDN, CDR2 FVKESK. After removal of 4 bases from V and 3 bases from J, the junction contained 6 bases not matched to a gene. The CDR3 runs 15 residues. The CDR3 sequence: CASSPTDRGDTEAFF. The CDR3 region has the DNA TGTGCCAGCAGCCCGACGGACAGGGGAGACACTGAAGCTTTCTTT.

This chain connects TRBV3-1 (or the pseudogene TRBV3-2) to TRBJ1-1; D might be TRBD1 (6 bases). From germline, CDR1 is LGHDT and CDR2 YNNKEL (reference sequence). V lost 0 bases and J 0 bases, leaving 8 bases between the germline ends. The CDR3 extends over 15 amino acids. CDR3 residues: CASSQEGTMNTEAFF. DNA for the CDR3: TGTGCCAGCAGCCAAGAAGGGACAATGAACACTGAAGCTTTCTTT.

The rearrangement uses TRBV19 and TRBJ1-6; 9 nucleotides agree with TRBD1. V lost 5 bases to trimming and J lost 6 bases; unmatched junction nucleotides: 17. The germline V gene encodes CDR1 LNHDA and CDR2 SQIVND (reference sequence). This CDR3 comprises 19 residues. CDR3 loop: CASSDYRGRGEASNSPLHF. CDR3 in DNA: TGTGCCAGTAGTGACTACAGGGGGCGGGGAGAGGCGTCTAATTCACCCCTCCACTTT.

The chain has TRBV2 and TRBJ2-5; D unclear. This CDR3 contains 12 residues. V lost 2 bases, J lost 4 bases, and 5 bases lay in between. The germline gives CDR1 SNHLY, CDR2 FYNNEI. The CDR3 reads CASSENRETQYF. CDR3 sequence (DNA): TGTGCCAGCAGTGAAAACAGAGAGACCCAGTACTTC.

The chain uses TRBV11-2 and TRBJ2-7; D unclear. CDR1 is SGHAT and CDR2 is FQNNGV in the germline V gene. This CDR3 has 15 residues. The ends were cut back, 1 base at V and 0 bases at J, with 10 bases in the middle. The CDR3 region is CASSLGEVSSYEQYF. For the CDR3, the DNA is TGTGCCAGCAGCTTAGGAGAGGTTAGCTCCTACGAGCAGTACTTC.

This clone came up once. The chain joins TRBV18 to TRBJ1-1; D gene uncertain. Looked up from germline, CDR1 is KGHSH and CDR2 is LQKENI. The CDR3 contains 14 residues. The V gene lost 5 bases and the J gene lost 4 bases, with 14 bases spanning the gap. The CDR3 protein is CASSASAEVTEAFF. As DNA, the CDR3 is TGTGCCAGCTCAGCGTCAGCGGAGGTCACTGAAGCTTTCTTT.

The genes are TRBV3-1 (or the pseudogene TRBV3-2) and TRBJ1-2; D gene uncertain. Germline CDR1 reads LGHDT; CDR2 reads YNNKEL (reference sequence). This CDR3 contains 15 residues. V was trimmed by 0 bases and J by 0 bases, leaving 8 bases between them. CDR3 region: CASSQDGTPNYGYTF. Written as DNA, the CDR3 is TGTGCCAGCAGCCAAGATGGTACTCCTAACTATGGCTACACCTTC.

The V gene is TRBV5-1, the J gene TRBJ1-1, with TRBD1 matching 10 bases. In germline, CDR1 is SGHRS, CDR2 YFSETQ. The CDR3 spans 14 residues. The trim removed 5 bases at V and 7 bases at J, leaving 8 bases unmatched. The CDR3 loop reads CASRETGGDDEAFF. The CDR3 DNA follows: TGCGCCAGCAGAGAGACAGGGGGCGACGATGAAGCTTTCTTT.

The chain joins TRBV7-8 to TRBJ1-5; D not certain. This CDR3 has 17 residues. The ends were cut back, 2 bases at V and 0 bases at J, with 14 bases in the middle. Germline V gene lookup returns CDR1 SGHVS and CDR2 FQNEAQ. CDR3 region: CASSLSTGSDSNQPQHF. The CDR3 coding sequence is TGTGCCAGCAGCTTATCGACCGGGTCAGATAGCAATCAGCCCCAGCATTTT.

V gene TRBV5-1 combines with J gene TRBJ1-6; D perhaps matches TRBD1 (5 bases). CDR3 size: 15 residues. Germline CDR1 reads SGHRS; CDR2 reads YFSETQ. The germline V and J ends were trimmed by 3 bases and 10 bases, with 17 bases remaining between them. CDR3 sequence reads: CASSSEFGRGSPLHF. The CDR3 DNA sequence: TGCGCCAGCAGCTCCGAGTTCGGGCGGGGCTCACCCCTCCACTTT.

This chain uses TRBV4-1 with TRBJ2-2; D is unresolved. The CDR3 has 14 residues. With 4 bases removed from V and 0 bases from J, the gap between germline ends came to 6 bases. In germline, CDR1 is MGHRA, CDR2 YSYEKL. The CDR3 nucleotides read TGCGCCAGCAGCCCCTCCCCGAACACCGGGGAGCTGTTTTTT. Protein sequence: CASSPSPNTGELFF.

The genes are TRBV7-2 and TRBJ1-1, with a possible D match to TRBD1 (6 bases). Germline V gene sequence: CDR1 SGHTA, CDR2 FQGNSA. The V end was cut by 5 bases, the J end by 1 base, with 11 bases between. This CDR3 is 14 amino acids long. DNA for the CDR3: TGTGCCAGCAGCAACAGGGAACCGAACACTGAAGCTTTCTTT. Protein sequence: CASSNREPNTEAFF.

CDR3 loop: CATSRDRAAKTEGYTF. DNA for the CDR3: TGTGCCACCAGCAGAGATCGCGCGGCCAAGACGGAGGGCTACACCTTC. The chain carries TRBV15 and TRBJ1-2; D remains ambiguous. Germline CDR1 is LNHNV and CDR2 is YYDKDF (reference sequence). V lost 0 bases and J 8 bases, leaving 19 bases between the germline ends. The CDR3 is 16 amino acids.

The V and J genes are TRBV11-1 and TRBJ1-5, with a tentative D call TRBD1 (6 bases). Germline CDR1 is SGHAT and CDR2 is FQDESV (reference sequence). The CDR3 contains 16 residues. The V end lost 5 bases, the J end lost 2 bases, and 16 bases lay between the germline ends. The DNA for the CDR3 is TGTGCCAGCAGCCCCCCGGCAGGGGTGGGCAATCAGCCCCAGCATTTT. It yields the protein CASSPPAGVGNQPQHF.

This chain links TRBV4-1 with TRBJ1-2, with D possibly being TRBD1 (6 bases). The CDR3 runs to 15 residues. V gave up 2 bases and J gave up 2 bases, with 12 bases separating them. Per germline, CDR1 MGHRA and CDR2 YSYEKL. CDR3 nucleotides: TGCGCCAGCAGCCAAACCGGGACAAGAAACTATGGCTACACCTTC. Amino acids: CASSQTGTRNYGYTF.

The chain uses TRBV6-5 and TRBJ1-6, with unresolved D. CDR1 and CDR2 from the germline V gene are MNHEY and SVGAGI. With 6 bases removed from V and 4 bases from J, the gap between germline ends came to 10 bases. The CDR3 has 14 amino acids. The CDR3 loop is CASRATQYNSPLHF. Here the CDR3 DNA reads TGTGCCAGCAGGGCTACACAGTATAATTCACCCCTCCACTTT.

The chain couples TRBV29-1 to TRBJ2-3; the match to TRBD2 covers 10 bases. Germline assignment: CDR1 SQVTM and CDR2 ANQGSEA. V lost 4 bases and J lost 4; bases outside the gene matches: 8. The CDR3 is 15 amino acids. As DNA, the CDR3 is TGCAGCGTTGCCCTAGCGGGGGCAGCCGCAGATACGCAGTATTTT. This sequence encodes CSVALAGAAADTQYF.

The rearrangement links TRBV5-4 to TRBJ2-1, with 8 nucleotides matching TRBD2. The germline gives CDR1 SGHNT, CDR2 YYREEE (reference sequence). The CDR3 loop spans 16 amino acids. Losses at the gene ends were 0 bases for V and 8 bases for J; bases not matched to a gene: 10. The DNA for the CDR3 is TGTGCCAGCAGCTTGGCAGGGACTAGATCATCCTATGAGCAGTTCTTC. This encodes CASSLAGTRSSYEQFF.

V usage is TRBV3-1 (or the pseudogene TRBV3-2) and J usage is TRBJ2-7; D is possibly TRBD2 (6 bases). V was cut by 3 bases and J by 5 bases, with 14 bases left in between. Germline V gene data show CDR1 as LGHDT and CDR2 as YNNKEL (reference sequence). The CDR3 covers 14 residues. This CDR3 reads CASSHAGPGNEQYF. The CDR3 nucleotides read TGTGCCAGCAGCCATGCGGGGCCAGGGAACGAGCAGTACTTC.

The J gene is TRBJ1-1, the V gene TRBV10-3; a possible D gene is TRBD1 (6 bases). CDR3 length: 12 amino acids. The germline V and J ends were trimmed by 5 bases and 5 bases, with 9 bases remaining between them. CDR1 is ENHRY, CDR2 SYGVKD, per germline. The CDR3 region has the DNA TGTGCCATCAGTACAGGGATTACTGAAGCTTTCTTT. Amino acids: CAISTGITEAFF.

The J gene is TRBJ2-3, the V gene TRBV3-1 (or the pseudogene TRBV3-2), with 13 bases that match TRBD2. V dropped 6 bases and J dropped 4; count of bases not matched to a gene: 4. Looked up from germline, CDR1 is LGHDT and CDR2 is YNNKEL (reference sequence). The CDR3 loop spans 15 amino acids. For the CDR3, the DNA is TGTGCCAGCAGACAACTAGCGGGGGGGCCAGATACGCAGTATTTT. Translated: CASRQLAGGPDTQYF.

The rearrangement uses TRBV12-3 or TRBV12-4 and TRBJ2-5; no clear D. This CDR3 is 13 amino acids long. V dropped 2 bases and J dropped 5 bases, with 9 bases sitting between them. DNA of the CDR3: TGTGCCAGCAGTTTAACCGGTACGGAGACCCAGTACTTC. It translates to CASSLTGTETQYF.

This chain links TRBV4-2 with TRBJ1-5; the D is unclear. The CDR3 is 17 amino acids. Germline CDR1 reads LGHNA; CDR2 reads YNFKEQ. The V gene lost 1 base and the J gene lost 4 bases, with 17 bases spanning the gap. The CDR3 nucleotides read TGTGCCAGCAGCCAAGGCTCGGATCGAGAGGCGAATCAGCCCCAGCATTTT. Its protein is CASSQGSDREANQPQHF.

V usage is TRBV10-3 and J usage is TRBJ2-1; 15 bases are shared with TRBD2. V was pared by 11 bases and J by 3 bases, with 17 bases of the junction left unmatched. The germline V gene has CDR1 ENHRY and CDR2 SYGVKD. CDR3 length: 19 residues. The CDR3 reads CAAGPRTSGGARIYNEQFF. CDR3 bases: TGTGCCGCTGGACCGAGGACTAGCGGGGGGGCACGGATCTACAATGAGCAGTTCTTC.

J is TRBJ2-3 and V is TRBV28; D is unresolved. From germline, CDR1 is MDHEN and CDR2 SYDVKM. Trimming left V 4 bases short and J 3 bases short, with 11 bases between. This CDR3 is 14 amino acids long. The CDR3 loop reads CASSSVSITDTQYF. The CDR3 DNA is TGTGCCAGCAGTTCAGTTTCGATTACAGATACGCAGTATTTT.